These T cell receptor beta chains were read from a single sample in a study of shared T cell receptors in the human thymus. Clones were read by immunoSEQ multiplex PCR, and TCRdb kept only the in-frame ones, dropping some. The table includes about 540,000 clones, about four fifths detected once. This sample also belongs to another study, concerning human thymus T cells.

Material: thymocytes. These receptors were collected from a boy under two years old with a congenital heart defect. The CDR3 runs from the conserved cysteine through the conserved F or W. The D gene is left open where the match is weak. Size is omitted from some rows. Given values are once, few, many or a class for expanded clones.

>18|TRBD1|TRBJ2-2|NA|TRBV9
CASSVDLGTGVHTGELFF
TGTGCCAGCAGCGTAGATCTAGGGACAGGGGTTCACACCGGGGAGCTGTTTTTT
>20|TRBD2|TRBJ2-3|NA|TRBV11-3
CASSFPGRGVSVAYTDTQYF
TGTGCCAGCAGCTTTCCGGGGAGGGGAGTATCGGTAGCGTACACAGATACGCAGTATTTT
>11|NA|TRBJ1-1|NA|TRBV7-2
CASSSNTEAFF
TGTGCCAGCAGCTCAAACACTGAAGCTTTCTTT
>13|NA|TRBJ2-5|NA|TRBV27
CASRGATQETQYF
TGTGCCAGCAGGGGAGCGACCCAAGAGACCCAGTACTTC
>14|TRBD1|TRBJ1-1|NA|TRBV11-2
CASSMTGGYTEAFF
TGTGCCAGCAGCATGACAGGGGGTTACACTGAAGCTTTCTTT
>15|TRBD1|TRBJ2-7|NA|TRBV29-1
CSVEDPGQGVYEQYF
TGCAGCGTTGAAGATCCGGGACAGGGGGTTTACGAGCAGTACTTC
>16|TRBD1|TRBJ1-1|NA|TRBV6-1
CASSEAADRGNTEAFF
TGTGCCAGCAGTGAAGCGGCGGACAGGGGGAACACTGAAGCTTTCTTT
>17|TRBD1|TRBJ2-7|NA|TRBV27
CASTDRGLGAGIYEQYF
TGTGCCAGCACCGACAGGGGGCTAGGAGCGGGAATCTACGAGCAGTACTTC
>16|TRBD2|TRBJ2-1|few|TRBV9
CASSVAQASGRNEQFF
TGTGCCAGCAGCGTAGCTCAGGCTAGCGGGAGGAATGAGCAGTTCTTC
>15|NA|TRBJ2-2|few|TRBV25-1
CASSDRTVNTGELFF
TGTGCCAGCAGTGATCGGACTGTGAACACCGGGGAGCTGTTTTTT
>17|NA|TRBJ2-2|NA|TRBV5-1
CASSLELQGSNTGELFF
TGCGCCAGCAGCTTGGAACTACAGGGATCGAACACCGGGGAGCTGTTTTTT
>16|NA|TRBJ1-1|NA|TRBV30
CAWSEAQGGGYTEAFF
TGTGCCTGGAGTGAGGCACAGGGCGGGGGGTACACTGAAGCTTTCTTT
>15|TRBD1|TRBJ2-7|NA|TRBV5-1
CASSPRTGRTYEQYF
TGCGCCAGCAGCCCCCGGACAGGGCGAACCTACGAGCAGTACTTC
>18|TRBD2|TRBJ2-2|NA|TRBV30
CAWSTFLAGGPDTGELFF
TGTGCCTGGAGTACTTTTCTAGCGGGAGGGCCAGACACCGGGGAGCTGTTTTTT
>19|NA|TRBJ1-3|NA|TRBV15
CATSRPPVQTLFSGNTIYF
TGTGCCACCAGCAGACCTCCAGTCCAAACCCTCTTCTCTGGAAACACCATATATTTT
>14|NA|TRBJ2-1|NA|TRBV14
CASSQTGLRGEQFF
TGTGCCAGCAGCCAAACGGGCCTTAGGGGTGAGCAGTTCTTC
>18|TRBD2|TRBJ2-1|few|TRBV5-6
CASSLIPSGRIPYNEQFF
TGTGCCAGCAGCTTGATCCCCAGCGGGAGGATCCCCTACAATGAGCAGTTCTTC
>13|TRBD1|TRBJ1-1|NA|TRBV29-1
CSVETRGPTEAFF
TGCAGCGTTGAAACCAGGGGGCCCACTGAAGCTTTCTTT
>13|TRBD2|TRBJ2-5|NA|TRBV29-1
CSVGTSGAETQYF
TGCAGCGTTGGGACTAGCGGTGCAGAGACCCAGTACTTC